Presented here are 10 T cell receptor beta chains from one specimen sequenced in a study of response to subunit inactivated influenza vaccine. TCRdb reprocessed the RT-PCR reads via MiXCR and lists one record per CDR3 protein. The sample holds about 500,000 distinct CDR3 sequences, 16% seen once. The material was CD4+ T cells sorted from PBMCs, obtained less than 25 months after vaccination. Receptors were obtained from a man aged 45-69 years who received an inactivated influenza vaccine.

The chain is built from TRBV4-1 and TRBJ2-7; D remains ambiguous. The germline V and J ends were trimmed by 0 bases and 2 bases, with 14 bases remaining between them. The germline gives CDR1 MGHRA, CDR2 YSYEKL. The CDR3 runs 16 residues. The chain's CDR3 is CASSQDHSQYTYEQYF. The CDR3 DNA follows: TGCGCCAGCAGCCAAGATCACAGCCAGTATACCTACGAGCAGTACTTC.

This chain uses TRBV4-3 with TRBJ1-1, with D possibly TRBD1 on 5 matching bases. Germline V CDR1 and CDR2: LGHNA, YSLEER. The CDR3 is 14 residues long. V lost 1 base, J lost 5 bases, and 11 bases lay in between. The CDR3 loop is CASSQVTQGTEAFF. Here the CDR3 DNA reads TGCGCCAGCAGCCAAGTCACTCAGGGTACTGAAGCTTTCTTT.

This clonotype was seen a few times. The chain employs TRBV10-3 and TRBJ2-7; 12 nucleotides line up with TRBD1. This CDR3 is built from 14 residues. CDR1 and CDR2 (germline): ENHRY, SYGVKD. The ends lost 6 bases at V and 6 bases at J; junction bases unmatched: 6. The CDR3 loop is CAIRGQGAPFEQYF. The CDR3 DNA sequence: TGTGCCATCAGGGGACAGGGGGCGCCTTTCGAGCAGTACTTC.

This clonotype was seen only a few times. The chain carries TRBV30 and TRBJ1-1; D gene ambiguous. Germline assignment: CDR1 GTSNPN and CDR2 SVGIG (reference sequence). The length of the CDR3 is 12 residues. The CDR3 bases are TGTGCGCGGAGGGAGCGATACACTGAAGCTTTCTTT. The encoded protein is CARRERYTEAFF.

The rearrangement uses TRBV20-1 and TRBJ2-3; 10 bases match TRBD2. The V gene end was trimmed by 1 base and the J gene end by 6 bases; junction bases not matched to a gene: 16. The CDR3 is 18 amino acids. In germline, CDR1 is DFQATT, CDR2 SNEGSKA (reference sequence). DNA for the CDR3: TGCAGTGCTAGAGCCACCTGGGCGGCTAGCGGGGGTGGGGATACGCAGTATTTT. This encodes CSARATWAASGGGDTQYF.

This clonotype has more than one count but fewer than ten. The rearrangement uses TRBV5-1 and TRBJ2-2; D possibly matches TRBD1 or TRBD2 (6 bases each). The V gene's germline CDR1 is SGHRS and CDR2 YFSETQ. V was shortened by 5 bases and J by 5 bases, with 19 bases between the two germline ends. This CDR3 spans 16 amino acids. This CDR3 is CASSLGGPIGTGELFF. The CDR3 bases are TGCGCCAGCAGTCTGGGGGGCCCCATCGGGACCGGGGAGCTGTTTTTT.

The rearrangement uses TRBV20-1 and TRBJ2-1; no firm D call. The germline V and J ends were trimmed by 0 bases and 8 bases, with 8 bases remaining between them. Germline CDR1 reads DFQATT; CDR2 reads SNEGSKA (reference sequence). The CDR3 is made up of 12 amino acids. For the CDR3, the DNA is TGCAGTGCTAGAGATCCGGCGTATGAGCAGTTCTTC. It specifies CSARDPAYEQFF.

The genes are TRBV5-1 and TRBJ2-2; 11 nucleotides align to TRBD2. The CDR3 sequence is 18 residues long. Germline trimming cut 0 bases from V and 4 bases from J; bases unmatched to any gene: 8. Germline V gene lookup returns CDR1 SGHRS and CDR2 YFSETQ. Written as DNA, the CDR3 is TGCGCCAGCAGCTTGGGCCTAGCGGGAGGCGTTGGCACCGGGGAGCTGTTTTTT. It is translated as CASSLGLAGGVGTGELFF.

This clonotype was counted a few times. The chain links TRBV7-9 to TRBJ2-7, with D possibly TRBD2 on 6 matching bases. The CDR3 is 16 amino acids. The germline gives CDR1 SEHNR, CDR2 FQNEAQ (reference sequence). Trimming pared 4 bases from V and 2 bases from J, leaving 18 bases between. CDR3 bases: TGTGCCAGCAGCTCCTTTACCGGGACGGGAGCCTACGAGCAGTACTTC. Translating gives CASSSFTGTGAYEQYF. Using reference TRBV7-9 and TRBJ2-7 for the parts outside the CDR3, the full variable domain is DTGVSQNPRHKITKRGQNVTFRCDPISEHNRLYWYRQTLGQGPEFLTYFQNEAQLEKSRLLSDRFSAERPKGSFSTLEIQRTEQGDSAMYLCASSSFTGTGAYEQYFGPGTRLTVT.

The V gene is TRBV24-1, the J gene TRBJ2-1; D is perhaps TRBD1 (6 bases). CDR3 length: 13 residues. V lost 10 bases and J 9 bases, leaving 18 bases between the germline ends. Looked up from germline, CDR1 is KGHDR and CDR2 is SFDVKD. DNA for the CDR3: TGTGCCACAAGGGGGTTCAAGAGTTTTGAGCAGTTCTTC. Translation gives CATRGFKSFEQFF.